One and the same sample provided the 13 T cell receptor beta chains below, sequenced in a study of blood T cell repertoires in COVID-19. Assay: immunoSEQ multiplex PCR; the TCRdb copy retains only in-frame clones and omits some. The sample lists about 160,000 clones, roughly 88% occurring once. The source material was peripheral blood. The receptors derive from a man at least 80 years old with COVID-19, enrolled during active disease.

The chain has TRBV6-5 and TRBJ2-7, with 11 bases lining up with TRBD2. Unmatched junction bases numbered 6, after V lost 6 bases and J lost 2 bases. Germline V gene data show CDR1 as MNHEY and CDR2 as SVGAGI. This CDR3 has 15 amino acids. The CDR3 loop reads CASRKLAGDTYEQYF. The DNA of the CDR3 is TGTGCCAGCAGGAAACTAGCGGGGGACACCTACGAGCAGTACTTC.

This chain links TRBV6-6 with TRBJ2-2; TRBD1 agrees at 10 bases. The CDR3 sequence is 15 residues long. The J segment lost 0 bases and the V segment lost 6 bases, leaving 1 base of the junction unmatched. CDR1 and CDR2 from the germline V gene are MNHNY and SVGAGI (reference sequence). CDR3 coding DNA: TGTGCCAGCAGGGGGACAGGGGCGAACACCGGGGAGCTGTTTTTT. This encodes CASRGTGANTGELFF.

The J gene is TRBJ2-3, the V gene TRBV9; TRBD2 matches 7 bases. V lost 3 bases to trimming and J lost 2 bases; unmatched junction nucleotides: 6. Germline loops: CDR1 SGDLS, CDR2 YYNGEE. CDR3 length: 15 amino acids. The CDR3 loop is CASSARDYNTDTQYF. DNA of the CDR3: TGTGCCAGCAGCGCCCGGGACTACAACACAGATACGCAGTATTTT.

This chain connects TRBV27 to TRBJ1-5, with 8 bases lining up with TRBD1. The ends lost 10 bases at V and 11 bases at J; junction bases unmatched: 7. This CDR3 comprises 11 residues. The germline V gene has CDR1 MNHEY and CDR2 SMNVEV (reference sequence). CDR3 sequence: CATQGAGAQHF. The CDR3 region has the DNA TGTGCCACCCAGGGGGCTGGGGCCCAGCATTTT.

The chain is built from TRBV9 and TRBJ1-1; the match to TRBD1 covers 8 bases. This CDR3 has 20 residues. Germline V lookup: CDR1 SGDLS, CDR2 YYNGEE. J gave up 1 base and V 0 bases, and 17 bases lay outside the gene matches. CDR3 amino acids: CASSVVDPRTGRSGNTEAFF. The DNA for the CDR3 is TGTGCCAGCAGCGTAGTCGATCCGAGGACAGGGAGGAGCGGGAACACTGAAGCTTTCTTT.

To note about this clone: The junction does not match germline at one end; this may be a read error. The rearrangement joins TRBV28 to TRBJ1-4; 7 positions match TRBD1. CDR1 is MDHEN, CDR2 SYDVKM, per germline. The CDR3 is 13 residues long. CDR3 in DNA: TGTGCCAGCAGTTCCCCCGGGACAGAAAGACTGTTTTTT. As protein: CASSSPGTERLFF.

The chain links TRBV28 to TRBJ1-6; possible D gene TRBD1, 5 bases. The CDR3 has 13 residues. The germline V gene encodes CDR1 MDHEN and CDR2 SYDVKM. V shed 7 bases and J shed 10 bases, with 14 bases lying between them. CDR3 protein: CASTPGDYSPLHF. As DNA, the CDR3 is TGTGCCAGCACACCCGGGGACTACTCACCCCTCCACTTT.

The chain uses TRBV4-3 and TRBJ2-2; 9 nucleotides line up with TRBD1. Germline CDR1 is LGHNA and CDR2 is YSLEER. Unmatched junction bases numbered 6, after V lost 2 bases and J lost 8 bases. This CDR3 spans 15 amino acids. The chain's CDR3 is CASSQTGGVRGELFF. The DNA of the CDR3 is TGCGCCAGCAGCCAAACAGGGGGCGTTCGGGGGGAGCTGTTTTTT.

The rearrangement uses TRBV5-4 and TRBJ1-1, with 8 bases that match TRBD1. This CDR3 region has 14 residues. V trimming: 6 bases; J trimming: 5 bases; junction bases outside the gene matches: 9. Germline CDR1 SGHNT, CDR2 YYREEE (reference sequence). As DNA, the CDR3 is TGTGCCAGCACTGCAGGGGGCGGGGGTACTGAAGCTTTCTTT. It is translated as CASTAGGGGTEAFF.

CDR3 protein: CASSSDRVRGRMNEQFF. CDR3 coding DNA: TGTGCCAGCAGTTCCGACAGGGTCAGGGGGAGGATGAATGAGCAGTTCTTC. This chain links TRBV5-5 with TRBJ2-1, with D perhaps matching TRBD1 (7 bases). Germline V gives CDR1 SGHKS, CDR2 YYEKEE (reference sequence). The CDR3 has 17 amino acids. Trimming took off 5 bases at V and 7 bases at J, with 25 bases between the two ends.

The V gene is TRBV6-6, the J gene TRBJ1-5, with D possibly being TRBD1 (6 bases). The CDR3 covers 14 residues. The germline V gene encodes CDR1 MNHNY and CDR2 SVGAGI (reference sequence). Trimming left V 7 bases short and J 5 bases short, with 15 bases between. CDR3 residues: CASTSRGGHQPQHF. The DNA for the CDR3 is TGTGCCAGCACCTCGAGGGGGGGCCATCAGCCCCAGCATTTT.

Here the CDR3 DNA reads TGTGCCAGCAGCCAAGATCCTCTCGGCTACGAGCAGTACTTC. Encoded protein: CASSQDPLGYEQYF. The chain employs TRBV4-2 and TRBJ2-7; D uncertain. From germline, CDR1 is LGHNA and CDR2 YNFKEQ. The V end was cut by 0 bases, the J end by 3 bases, with 9 bases between. The CDR3 runs to 14 residues.

This chain joins TRBV4-2 and TRBJ2-4; 7 nucleotides match TRBD2. V lost 3 bases, J lost 4 bases, and 3 bases stayed unmatched. Germline assignment: CDR1 LGHNA and CDR2 YNFKEQ. The CDR3 sequence is 14 residues long. CDR3 nucleotide sequence: TGTGCCAGCAGCCAGGTGGGGGGGAAAAACATTCAGTACTTC. Residues: CASSQVGGKNIQYF.